This T cell receptor beta chain was recovered during a study of CD8 T cells in Susac syndrome. Reverse transcription of about 0.5 to 1 ug RNA was carried out with random hexamers. Multiplex immunoSEQ PCR targeted 54 Vbeta and 13 Jbeta TCR beta segments. TCRdb recomputed calls from the immunoSEQ multiplex PCR reads with MiXCR, one row per CDR3 protein. The table records 130,000 or so distinct CDR3 sequences, over 80% of them present only once. The study sequenced TCR beta in blood CD8+ and CD4+ T cells. The multiple sclerosis controls were treatment-naive patients, and their relapsing-remitting disease was stable or active. Purification of the CD8+ and CD4+ T cells relied on negative isolation, and TEMRA cells underwent FACS enrichment. This clonotype turned up a few times. CDR1 is MNHEY, CDR2 SMNVEV, per germline (reference sequence). V was cut by 2 bases and J by 7 bases, with 2 bases left in between. The CDR3 has 11 residues.

This receptor was obtained from a human donor with multiple sclerosis. The sequencing input was CD8+ T cells from PBMCs. The genes are TRBV27 and TRBJ1-4; no reliable D call. CDR3: CASSLTEKLFF. DNA for the CDR3: TGTGCCAGCAGTTTAACTGAAAAACTGTTTTTT.